This T cell receptor beta chain came from a study of regulatory and conventional T cells in RAG deficiency. Study outcomes and limitations: Other subsets showed roughly 10-fold reductions, but Treg unique TCR beta sequences fell roughly 110-fold in these patients.

Regulatory T cells were sorted from blood as CD4+ CD25-high CD127-low cells. This clone was picked up a small number of times. What it binds is not known. Germline-derived CDR1 and CDR2 are MNHEY and SVGAGI. The CDR3 covers 15 residues. Between the trimmed V and J ends, which lost 0 bases and 4 bases, there was a span of 12 bases. Profiling relied on immunoSEQ multiplex PCR, and the TCRdb table lists in-frame clones only, not all of them. The table has some 20,000 clones, roughly 90% seen once; the top ten hold more than 1.4%. These records were also assigned to another study, of regulatory T cells. That work states: Primers: 52 TRBV forward and 13 TRBJ reverse.

The specimen was Tregs sorted from blood. V and J are TRBV6-5 and TRBJ1-1, with D perhaps TRBD1 (5 bases). The TCR comes from a human donor in good health. The CDR3 bases are TGTGCCAGCAGTTACTCGGGGCATGCCGGCACTGAAGCTTTCTTT. This sequence encodes CASSYSGHAGTEAFF.